This T cell receptor (beta chain) derives from a study of shared clonotypes between healthy human individuals. Notes on the study in general: In general, naive subsets displayed greater estimated richness than memory subsets did.

CDR1 GTSNPN and CDR2 SVGIG come from the germline V gene (reference sequence). V lost 5 bases to trimming and J lost 7 bases, with 17 bases between them. The CDR3 runs to 13 residues. To note about this clone: Antigen unknown. A much larger clone lies a single base off, so this may be a read error.

Naive CD45RA+ and memory CD45RA-negative subsets were split from CD4+ cells. Sequenced by immunoSEQ multiplex PCR; TCRdb stores in-frame clones only, minus some. The data contain about 2 million clones, 90% to 95% of them singletons. What was sequenced was naive CD4+ T cells sorted from blood. Subset: CD45RA+ positively selected. The J gene is TRBJ1-2, the V gene TRBV30; weak D call: TRBD1 (5 bases). The sequence was collected from a man aged 18 to 30 in good health. The CDR3 nucleotides read TGTGCCTGGGCCAAGGGGAATGGCTGTGGCTACACCTTC. Translated, it gives CAWAKGNGCGYTF.